Only a few counts were recorded for the clone carrying this TCR beta chain. Its antigen is as yet unknown. This specimen belongs to a study of T cells in Graves' hyperthyroidism and ophthalmopathy. Researchers amplified the TCR beta CDR3 regions from RNA transcripts. First-round RT-PCR targeting the TCR CDR3 was performed with the HTBI primer set. TCRdb redid the calling of the multiplex PCR reads with MiXCR, one entry per CDR3 protein. The sample has nearly 600,000 distinct CDR3 sequences; 13% to 15% are singletons. The study, taken as a whole, reports: Ophthalmopathy onset followed model prediction by a median approximately 7 months.

The CDR3 spans 16 residues. From germline, CDR1 is SGHNT and CDR2 YYREEE (reference sequence). J lost 3 bases, V lost 2 bases, and 7 bases had no gene match. In making diagnoses, clinical symptoms, serum thyroxine and TRAb, thyroid ultrasound and orbital computed tomography were all used. PBMCs were sourced from less than 12 ml fresh peripheral blood. The sequence was collected from a woman between 18 and 29 years old with Graves' ophthalmopathy. Sequenced input: blood. V gene TRBV5-4 combines with J gene TRBJ2-4, with 8 bases matching TRBD1. CDR3 residues: CASSFTDRGDKNIQYF. CDR3 nucleotides: TGTGCCAGCAGCTTCACCGACAGGGGAGACAAAAACATTCAGTACTTC.